The sequence of this T cell receptor beta chain was determined in a study of regulatory T cells in long-lasting Graves disease. This clonotype came up many times. Time point: newly diagnosed GD, antithyroid drugs for less than 3 months. Preparation of the TCR library used RNA extracted from PBMCs. With iRepertoire HTBI primers and Arm-PCR of CDR3 regions, TCR beta libraries were built. Original processing notes: Analysis of the samples identified 50 to 65 TRBV and 14 TRBJ segments. Each CDR3 protein is one row after TCRdb ran MiXCR on the multiplex PCR reads. Here the V and J calls rest on TCRdb's processing, not on the authors' analysis. The repertoire consists of hundreds of thousands of distinct CDR3 sequences, with about 16% occurring once and the leading ten covering just under 25%. This CDR3 is 13 amino acids long. CDR1 and CDR2 from the germline V gene are DFQATT and SNEGSKA (reference sequence). Germline trimming cut 5 bases from V and 6 bases from J; bases unmatched to any gene: 9.

These data are also associated with another study on T cells in Graves' hyperthyroidism and ophthalmopathy. According to that study: Each patient was aged 18 to 65 and had newly diagnosed hyperthyroidism of under 2 months' duration. During a first-round RT-PCR of the TCR CDR3, the HTBI primer set was used. It was a median around 6 months before onset that the model predicted ophthalmopathy.

The specimen was peripheral blood mononuclear cells (PBMCs), collected at new diagnosis, from a patient treated with antithyroid drugs. The TCR was taken from a woman aged 35-60 years with Graves disease. The genes are TRBV20-1 and TRBJ1-1, with TRBD1 matching over 7 bases. The CDR3 DNA sequence: TGCAGTGCTTCACAGGGGCGCGGGTCTGAAGCTTTCTTT. It yields the protein CSASQGRGSEAFF.